These 18 T cell receptor beta chains originate from one sample sequenced in a study of shared clonotypes between healthy human individuals. Measured with immunoSEQ multiplex PCR; TCRdb has only the in-frame clones, and not every one. The sample shows about 1.1 million clones, 78% of them seen only once. The sequencing sample was made of memory CD4+ T cells from PBMCs. The sample's subset: CD45RA-negative fraction. Receptors originate from a man younger than 35 in good health. Some clones in this sample may be carry-over from other donors' samples.

The chain carries TRBV5-1 and TRBJ1-4; no reliable D call. CDR1 and CDR2 (germline): SGHRS, YFSETQ. V was clipped by 9 bases and J by 3 bases, with 12 bases between them. The CDR3 runs 13 residues. Here the CDR3 reads CATAQSPNEKLFF. The CDR3 DNA sequence: TGCGCCACCGCGCAAAGCCCTAATGAAAAACTGTTTTTT.

The chain uses TRBV5-1 and TRBJ2-1; no clear D gene. The germline V and J ends were trimmed by 0 bases and 8 bases, with 18 bases remaining between them. This CDR3 has 16 amino acids. Germline-derived CDR1 and CDR2 are SGHRS and YFSETQ. This chain's CDR3 is CASSLAWAAVPDEQFF. CDR3 bases: TGCGCCAGCAGCTTGGCCTGGGCGGCCGTACCGGATGAGCAGTTCTTC. The entire variable domain, with the rest obtained from reference TRBV5-1 and TRBJ2-1, is as follows: KAGVTQTPRYLIKTRGQQVTLSCSPISGHRSVSWYQQTPGQGLQFLFEYFSETQRNKGNFPGRFSGRQFSNSRSEMNVSTLELGDSALYLCASSLAWAAVPDEQFFGPGTRLTVL.

The gene calls are TRBV15 and TRBJ2-5, with D possibly TRBD1 on 5 matching bases. The CDR3 has 13 residues. The V end lost 3 bases, the J end lost 2 bases, and 7 bases lay between the germline ends. Germline loops: CDR1 LNHNV, CDR2 YYDKDF (reference sequence). Here the CDR3 DNA reads TGTGCCACCAGCAGTAGACAGCAAGAGACCCAGTACTTC. The encoded protein is CATSSRQQETQYF.

CDR3 coding DNA: TGTGCCAGCAGTGCTACAGGGGTGTTTGCCGGGGAGCTGTTTTTT. Translation gives CASSATGVFAGELFF. This rearrangement joins TRBV9 to TRBJ2-2; 7 positions match TRBD1. The germline CDR1 and CDR2 sequences are SGDLS and YYNGEE. The CDR3 spans 15 residues. The V and J ends lost 5 bases and 6 bases, in that order; junction bases with no gene match: 10.

The CDR3 protein is CASSDWGWNQPQHF. The CDR3 DNA reads as TGTGCCAGCAGTGACTGGGGGTGGAATCAGCCCCAGCATTTT. V is TRBV6-1 and J is TRBJ1-5, with D possibly TRBD1 on 5 matching bases. V was clipped by 3 bases and J by 4 bases, with 10 bases between them. Germline lookup yields CDR1 MNHNS and CDR2 SASEGT. CDR3 length: 14 amino acids.

The rearrangement joins TRBV6-5 to TRBJ2-1; TRBD1 might be the D (5 bases). Germline V gene data show CDR1 as MNHEY and CDR2 as SVGAGI. The V gene lost 7 bases and the J gene lost 6 bases, with 10 bases spanning the gap. CDR3 size: 12 residues. CDR3 sequence: CASNGASNEQFF. CDR3 coding DNA: TGTGCCAGCAATGGGGCGAGCAATGAGCAGTTCTTC.

As concerns this clone: The sample holds other DNA sequences that translate to the same CDR3. The rearrangement links TRBV5-4 to TRBJ2-1, with a tentative D call TRBD2 (7 bases). This CDR3 contains 14 residues. The germline V gene has CDR1 SGHNT and CDR2 YYREEE (reference sequence). V was trimmed by 2 bases and J by 7 bases, leaving 13 bases between them. CDR3 sequence: CASSLGGRGNEQFF. The CDR3 DNA follows: TGTGCCAGCAGCTTAGGTGGGAGGGGGAATGAGCAGTTCTTC.

This clone is a singleton in its sample. J is TRBJ1-1 and V is TRBV6-5; tentatively, D is TRBD1 (5 bases). Trimming shortened V by 3 bases and J by 1 base, and 9 bases separated the two germline ends. The CDR3 sequence is 14 residues long. The germline V gene has CDR1 MNHEY and CDR2 SVGAGI. CDR3 nucleotide sequence: TGTGCCAGCAGTTATAGCGGGGCGAACACTGAAGCTTTCTTT. This translates into CASSYSGANTEAFF.

To note about this clone: A read error may produce the germline difference seen at one junction end. V usage is TRBV6-5 and J usage is TRBJ1-1; TRBD1 might be the D (6 bases). Germline V gene lookup returns CDR1 MNHEY and CDR2 SVGAGI. The CDR3 covers 14 residues. CDR3 in amino acids: CAISDSQGDTEAFF. Written as DNA, the CDR3 is TGTGCCATCAGTGATTCACAGGGAGACACTGAAGCTTTCTTT.

The chain uses TRBV7-9 and TRBJ1-1, with no clear D. The V gene lost 6 bases and the J gene lost 3 bases, with 11 bases spanning the gap. The CDR3 runs 13 residues. Per the germline V gene, CDR1 is SEHNR and CDR2 is FQNEAQ (reference sequence). The CDR3 nucleotides are TGTGCCAGCAGTTTCTCTGGGGACACTGAAGCTTTCTTT. It translates to CASSFSGDTEAFF.

The chain uses TRBV5-3 and TRBJ1-5, with a weak D call TRBD1 (5 bases). TRBV5-3 is treated as an ORF (open reading frame) with a function not yet certain. The CDR3 extends over 17 amino acids. The V and J ends lost 5 bases and 2 bases respectively, with 20 bases between them. CDR3 sequence: CARSWGVIPRGNQPQHF. The CDR3 DNA is TGTGCCAGAAGTTGGGGGGTTATACCGCGGGGCAATCAGCCCCAGCATTTT.

The chain employs TRBV13 and TRBJ2-3, with a possible D match to TRBD2 (6 bases). CDR1 PRHDT and CDR2 FYEKMQ come from the germline V gene (reference sequence). V shed 5 bases and J shed 11 bases, with 17 bases lying between them. CDR3 size: 13 residues. The CDR3 sequence: CASSPRTVRGQYF. Here the CDR3 DNA reads TGTGCCAGCAGCCCCAGAACCGTGCGGGGGCAGTATTTT.

In its sample, this clone was seen a few times. The chain recombines TRBV11-2 with TRBJ1-1; D uncertain. Trimming stripped 5 bases from V and 7 bases from J, with 5 bases between. The CDR3 runs 10 residues. Germline V gene sequence: CDR1 SGHAT, CDR2 FQNNGV. The CDR3 loop is CASSTVEAFF. The DNA for the CDR3 is TGTGCCAGCAGCACCGTTGAAGCTTTCTTT. Full variable domain (rest looked up from reference TRBV11-2 and TRBJ1-1): EAGVAQSPRYKIIEKRQSVAFWCNPISGHATLYWYQQILGQGPKLLIQFQNNGVVDDSQLPKDRFSAERLKGVDSTLKIQPAKLEDSAVYLCASSTVEAFFGQGTRLTVV.

This clone came up once. This chain links TRBV30 with TRBJ2-7; 10 bases are a match to TRBD1. There are 11 residues in the CDR3. Germline V lookup: CDR1 GTSNPN, CDR2 SVGIG (reference sequence). Trimming at V came to 2 bases and at J to 11 bases, leaving 3 bases not matched to a gene. CDR3: CAWSRGQGKYF. In DNA form, the CDR3 reads TGTGCCTGGAGTAGGGGACAGGGGAAGTACTTC.

This clone was seen repeatedly, ten times or more. The chain is built from TRBV5-1 and TRBJ1-2; 7 bases align to TRBD1. The CDR3 sequence is 14 residues long. Germline CDR1 reads SGHRS; CDR2 reads YFSETQ. J lost 7 bases, V lost 4 bases, and 10 bases had no gene match. The CDR3 bases are TGCGCCAGCAGCCCCCCGGGGACAGTTGTTGGCTACACCTTC. It is translated as CASSPPGTVVGYTF.

The chain combines TRBV4-3 with TRBJ2-6; D may be TRBD1 or TRBD2 (5 bases each). Germline-derived CDR1 and CDR2 are LGHNA and YSLEER. This CDR3 is 20 amino acids long. The germline V and J ends were trimmed by 0 bases and 0 bases, with 18 bases remaining between them. The DNA for the CDR3 is TGCGCCAGCAGCCAAGATTACCTGTCCTGGGACCACTCTGGGGCCAACGTCCTGACTTTC. Translated, it gives CASSQDYLSWDHSGANVLTF.

The J gene is TRBJ1-2, the V gene TRBV15; 8 bases fit TRBD1. CDR1 is LNHNV and CDR2 is YYDKDF in the germline V gene (reference sequence). The CDR3 loop spans 15 amino acids. V was pared by 1 base and J by 7 bases, with 8 bases of the junction left unmatched. The CDR3 sequence is CATSRGLDRGGGYTF. The DNA for the CDR3 is TGTGCCACCAGCAGAGGATTAGACAGGGGAGGTGGCTACACCTTC.

This clone has just a few counts. CDR3: CASSLQGKETQYF. CDR3 sequence (DNA): TGTGCCAGCAGCCTACAGGGCAAAGAGACCCAGTACTTC. This rearrangement joins TRBV11-2 to TRBJ2-5, with a possible D match to TRBD1 (6 bases). Germline CDR1 and CDR2: SGHAT and FQNNGV. The CDR3 length is 13 residues. Trimming left V 5 bases short and J 3 bases short, with 10 bases between.